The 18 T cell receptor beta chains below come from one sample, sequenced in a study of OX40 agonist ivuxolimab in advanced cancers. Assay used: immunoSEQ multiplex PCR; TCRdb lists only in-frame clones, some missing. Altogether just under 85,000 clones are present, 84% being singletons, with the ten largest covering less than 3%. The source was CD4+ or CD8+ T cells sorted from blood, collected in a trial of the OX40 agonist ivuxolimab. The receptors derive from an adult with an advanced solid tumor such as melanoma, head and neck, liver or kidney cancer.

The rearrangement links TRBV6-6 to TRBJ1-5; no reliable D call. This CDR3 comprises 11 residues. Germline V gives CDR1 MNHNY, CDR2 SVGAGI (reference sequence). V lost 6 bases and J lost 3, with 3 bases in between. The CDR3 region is CASSSNQPQHF. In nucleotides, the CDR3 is TGTGCCAGCAGCTCCAATCAGCCCCAGCATTTT.

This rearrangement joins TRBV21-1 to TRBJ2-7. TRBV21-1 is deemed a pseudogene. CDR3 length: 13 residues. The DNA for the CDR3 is TGTGCCAGCAGCAAAGCCTCATTCCCCGAGCAGTACGTC. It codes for CASSKASFPEQYV.

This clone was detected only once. In DNA, the CDR3 is TGTGCCAGCAGCCAAGAGGGGACAGGGCCGCCACCCCTCCACTTT. Its translation: CASSQEGTGPPPLHF. The V gene is TRBV4-2, the J gene TRBJ1-6, with TRBD1 matching 9 bases. With 0 bases clipped from V and 11 bases from J, the junction kept 5 bases outside the gene matches. Germline values: CDR1 LGHNA, CDR2 YNFKEQ. There are 15 residues in the CDR3.

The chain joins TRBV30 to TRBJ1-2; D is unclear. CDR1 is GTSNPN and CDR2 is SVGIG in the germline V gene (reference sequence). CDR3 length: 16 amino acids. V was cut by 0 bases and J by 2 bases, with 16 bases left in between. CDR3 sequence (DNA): TGTGCCTGGAGTGTACGGGTAGGAACCGGCAACTATGGCTACACCTTC. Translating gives CAWSVRVGTGNYGYTF.

CDR3 coding DNA: TGTGCCACCAGCAGTGGACAGGTAGACACCGGGGAGCTGTTTTTT. Its protein product is CATSSGQVDTGELFF. The J gene is TRBJ2-2, the V gene TRBV15; 7 positions agree with TRBD1. The CDR3 covers 15 residues. With V trimmed by 3 bases and J by 3 bases, 4 bases remained unmatched. Germline V gene data show CDR1 as LNHNV and CDR2 as YYDKDF (reference sequence).

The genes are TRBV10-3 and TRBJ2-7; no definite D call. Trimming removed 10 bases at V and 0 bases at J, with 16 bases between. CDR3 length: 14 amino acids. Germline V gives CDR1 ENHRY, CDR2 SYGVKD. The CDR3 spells CATKDGQASYEQYV. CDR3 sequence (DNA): TGTGCCACCAAAGACGGGCAGGCCTCCTACGAGCAGTACGTC.

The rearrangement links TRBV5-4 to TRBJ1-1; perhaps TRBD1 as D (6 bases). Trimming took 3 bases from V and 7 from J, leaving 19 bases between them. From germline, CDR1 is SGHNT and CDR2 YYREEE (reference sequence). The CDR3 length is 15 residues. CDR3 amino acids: CASSSGARRAGEAFF. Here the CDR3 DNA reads TGTGCCAGCAGCTCGGGGGCGCGAAGGGCGGGTGAAGCTTTCTTT.

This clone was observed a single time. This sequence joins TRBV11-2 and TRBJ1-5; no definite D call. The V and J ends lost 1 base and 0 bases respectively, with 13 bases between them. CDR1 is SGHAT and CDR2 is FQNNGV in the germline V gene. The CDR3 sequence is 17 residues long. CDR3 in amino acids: CASSLGRASYSNQPQHF. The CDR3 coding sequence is TGTGCCAGCAGCTTAGGGAGGGCTTCTTATAGCAATCAGCCCCAGCATTTT.

Here the CDR3 DNA reads TGTGCCAGCAGCGTAGGAGGGGAAAATGAGCAGTTCTTC. Translated, it gives CASSVGGENEQFF. This sequence joins TRBV9 and TRBJ2-1; D may be TRBD1 or TRBD2 (5 bases each). V was pared by 0 bases and J by 7 bases, with 8 bases between. The V gene's germline CDR1 is SGDLS and CDR2 YYNGEE. This CDR3 contains 13 residues.

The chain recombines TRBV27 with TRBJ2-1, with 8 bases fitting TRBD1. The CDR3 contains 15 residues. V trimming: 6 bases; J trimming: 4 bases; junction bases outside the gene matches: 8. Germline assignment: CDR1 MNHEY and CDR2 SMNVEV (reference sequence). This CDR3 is CASSGQGSPYNEQFF. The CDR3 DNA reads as TGTGCCAGCAGCGGACAGGGATCCCCTTACAATGAGCAGTTCTTC.

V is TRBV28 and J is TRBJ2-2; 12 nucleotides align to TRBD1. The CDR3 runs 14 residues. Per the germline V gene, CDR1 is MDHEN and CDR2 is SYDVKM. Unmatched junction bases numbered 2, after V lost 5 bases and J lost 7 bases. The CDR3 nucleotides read TGTGCCAGCAGTGGGACAGGGGGCTACGGGGAGCTGTTTTTT. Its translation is CASSGTGGYGELFF.

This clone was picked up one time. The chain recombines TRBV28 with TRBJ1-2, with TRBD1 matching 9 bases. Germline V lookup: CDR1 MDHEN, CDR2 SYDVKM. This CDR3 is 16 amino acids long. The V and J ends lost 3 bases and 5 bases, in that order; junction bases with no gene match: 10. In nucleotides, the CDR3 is TGTGCCAGCAGTTTTCTGGACAGGGGAGTTGGTTATGGCTACACCTTC. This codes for CASSFLDRGVGYGYTF.

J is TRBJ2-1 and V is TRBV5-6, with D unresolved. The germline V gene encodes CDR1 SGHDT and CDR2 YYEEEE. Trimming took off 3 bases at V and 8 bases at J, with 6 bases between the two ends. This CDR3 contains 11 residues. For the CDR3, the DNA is TGTGCCAGCAGCTCTAGGGATGAGCAGTTCTTC. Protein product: CASSSRDEQFF.

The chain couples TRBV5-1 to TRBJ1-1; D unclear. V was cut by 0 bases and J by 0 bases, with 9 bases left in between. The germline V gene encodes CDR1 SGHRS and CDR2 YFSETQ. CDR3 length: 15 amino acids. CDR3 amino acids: CASSLDRGLNTEAFF. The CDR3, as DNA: TGCGCCAGCAGCTTGGATAGAGGCTTGAACACTGAAGCTTTCTTT.

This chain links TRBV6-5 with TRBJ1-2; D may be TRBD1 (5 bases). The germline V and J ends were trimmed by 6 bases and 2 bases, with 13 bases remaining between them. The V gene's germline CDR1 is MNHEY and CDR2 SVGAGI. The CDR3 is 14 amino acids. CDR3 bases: TGTGCCAGCAGCGACGGGACGGCGAACTATGGCTACACCTTC. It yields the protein CASSDGTANYGYTF.

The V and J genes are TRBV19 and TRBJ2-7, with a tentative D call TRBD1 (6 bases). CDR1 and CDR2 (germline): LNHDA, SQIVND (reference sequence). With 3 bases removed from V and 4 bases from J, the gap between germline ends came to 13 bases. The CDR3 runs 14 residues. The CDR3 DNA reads TGTGCCAGTAGTATCGCCGGCAGGGGATACGAGCAGTACTTC. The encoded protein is CASSIAGRGYEQYF.

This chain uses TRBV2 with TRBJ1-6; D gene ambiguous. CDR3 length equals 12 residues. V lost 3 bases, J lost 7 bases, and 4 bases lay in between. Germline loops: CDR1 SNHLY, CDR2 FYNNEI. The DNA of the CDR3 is TGTGCCAGCAGTGATACGAATTCACCCCTCCACTTT. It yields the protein CASSDTNSPLHF.

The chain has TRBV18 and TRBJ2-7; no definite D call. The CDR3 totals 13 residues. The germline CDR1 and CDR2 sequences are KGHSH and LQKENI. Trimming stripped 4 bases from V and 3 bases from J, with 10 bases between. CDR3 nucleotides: TGTGCCAGCTCACAAGGCCAGCTCTACGAGCAGTACGTC. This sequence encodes CASSQGQLYEQYV.